This TCR beta chain is drawn from a study of T-cell memory formation after mild COVID-19. As for the study in general: The TCR clusters were mostly specific to one donor.

This clonotype occurred a few times. Its specificity is unknown. Germline V gene lookup returns CDR1 SGHAT and CDR2 FQNNGV. Trimming took 5 bases from V and 2 from J, leaving 13 bases between them. This CDR3 comprises 15 residues. Findings and caveats of the study: Nothing confirmed that second-wave clones peaking on day 37 were specific for SARS-CoV-2. Day 15 to 85 contracting clones showed balanced CD4/CD8; later expanders leaned CD4+. Memory cells collected pre-infection included some clones that later responded, suggesting cross-reactive memory joined.

TCRdb re-analysed the 5' RACE reads in MiXCR, keeping a single row per CDR3 protein. The sample includes hundreds of thousands of distinct CDR3 sequences, 20% to 25% of them seen just once. This chain uses TRBV11-2 with TRBJ1-3; no definite D call. This TCR was sampled from a man aged 18 to 29 who had mild COVID-19 (a few samples of this study predate the infection). Cell type and time point are not known. The sequenced sample was PBMCs or a T cell subset sorted from them (not recorded which). DNA of the CDR3: TGTGCCAGCAGCATAAGGGATTCAACTGGAAACACCATATATTTT. This gives the protein CASSIRDSTGNTIYF.